Ten or more counts support the clone carrying this TCR beta chain. These data are taken from a study of T cell repertoires in cytomegalovirus infection. Study-wide context: Evidence of both CMV infection and a matching HLA type came from public TCR beta signatures.

The CDR3 runs 17 residues. The junction had 12 bases not matched to a gene; V was cut back by 5 bases and J by 3 bases. Each CDR3 protein gets one entry after TCRdb re-called the reads with MiXCR. Of about 310,000 distinct CDR3 sequences in the sample, about 17% are singletons; the top ten hold around 13%. The rearrangement joins TRBV12-3 or TRBV12-4 to TRBJ1-5; TRBD1 agrees at 8 bases. The receptor's source is a human donor in good health (CMV status not recorded). Some clones in this sample may be carry-over from other donors' samples. Sequenced: PBMCs. The CDR3 is CASSARSGQGFNQPQHF. DNA for the CDR3: TGTGCCAGCAGTGCACGATCCGGACAGGGTTTCAATCAGCCCCAGCATTTT.